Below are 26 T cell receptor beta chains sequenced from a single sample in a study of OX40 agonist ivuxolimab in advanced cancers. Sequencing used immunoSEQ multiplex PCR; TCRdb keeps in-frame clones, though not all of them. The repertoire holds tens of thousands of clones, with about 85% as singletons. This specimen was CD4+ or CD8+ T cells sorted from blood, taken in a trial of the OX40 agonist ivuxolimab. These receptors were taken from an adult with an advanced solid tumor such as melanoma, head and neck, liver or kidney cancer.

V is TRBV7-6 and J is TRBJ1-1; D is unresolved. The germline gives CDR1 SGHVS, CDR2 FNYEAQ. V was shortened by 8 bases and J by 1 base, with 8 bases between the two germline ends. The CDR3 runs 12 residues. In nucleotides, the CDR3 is TGTGCCAGCGGAGGACCGAACACTGAAGCTTTCTTT. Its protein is CASGGPNTEAFF.

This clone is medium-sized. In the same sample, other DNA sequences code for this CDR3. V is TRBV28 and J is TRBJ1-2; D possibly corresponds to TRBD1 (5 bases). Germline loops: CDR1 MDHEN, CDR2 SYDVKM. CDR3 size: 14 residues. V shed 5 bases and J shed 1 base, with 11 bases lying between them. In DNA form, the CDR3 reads TGTGCCAGCAGTCCCCGGACATTTAACTATGGCTACACCTTC. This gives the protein CASSPRTFNYGYTF.

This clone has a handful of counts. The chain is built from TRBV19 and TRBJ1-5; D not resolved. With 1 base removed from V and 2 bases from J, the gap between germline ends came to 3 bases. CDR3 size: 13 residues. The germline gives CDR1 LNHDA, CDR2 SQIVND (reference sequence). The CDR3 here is CASSIGRNQPQHF. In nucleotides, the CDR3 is TGTGCCAGTAGTATAGGGCGCAATCAGCCCCAGCATTTT.

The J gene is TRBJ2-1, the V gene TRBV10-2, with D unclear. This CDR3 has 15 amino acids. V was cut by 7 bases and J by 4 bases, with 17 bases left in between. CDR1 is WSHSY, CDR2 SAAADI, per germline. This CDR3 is CASKYTEEPYNEQFF. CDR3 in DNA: TGCGCCAGCAAATATACAGAAGAGCCTTACAATGAGCAGTTCTTC.

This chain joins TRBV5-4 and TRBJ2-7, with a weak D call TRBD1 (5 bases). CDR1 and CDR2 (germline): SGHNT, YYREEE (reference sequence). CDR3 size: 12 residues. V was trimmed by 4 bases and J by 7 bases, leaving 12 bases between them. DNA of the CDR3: TGTGCCAGCAGCCTCATGACAGAAGAGCAGTACTTC. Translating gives CASSLMTEEQYF.

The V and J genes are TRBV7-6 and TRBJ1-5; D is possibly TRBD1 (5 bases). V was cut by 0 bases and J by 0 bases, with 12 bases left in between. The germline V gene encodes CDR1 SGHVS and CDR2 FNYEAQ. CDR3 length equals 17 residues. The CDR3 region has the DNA TGTGCCAGCAGCTTAGCGGCCGGGGACCTTAGCAATCAGCCCCAGCATTTT. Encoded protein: CASSLAAGDLSNQPQHF. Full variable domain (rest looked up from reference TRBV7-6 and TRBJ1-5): GAGVSQSPRYKVTKRGQDVALRCDPISGHVSLYWYRQALGQGPEFLTYFNYEAQQDKSGLPNDRFSAERPEGSISTLTIQRTEQRDSAMYRCASSLAAGDLSNQPQHFGDGTRLSIL.

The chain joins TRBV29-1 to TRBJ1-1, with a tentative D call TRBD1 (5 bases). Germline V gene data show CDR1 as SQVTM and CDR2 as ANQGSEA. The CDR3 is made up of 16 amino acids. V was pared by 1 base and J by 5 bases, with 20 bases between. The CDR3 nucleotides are TGCAGCGTTGAAGTTGGTTGGGGGATGAGAGGGACTGAAGCTTTCTTT. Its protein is CSVEVGWGMRGTEAFF.

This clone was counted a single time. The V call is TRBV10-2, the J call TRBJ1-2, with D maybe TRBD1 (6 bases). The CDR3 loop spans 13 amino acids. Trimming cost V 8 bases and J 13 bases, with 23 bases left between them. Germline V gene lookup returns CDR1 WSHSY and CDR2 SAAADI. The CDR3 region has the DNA TGCGCCAGCCTGGGGGCAGGGCCACCTTCTGGCACCTTC. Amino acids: CASLGAGPPSGTF.

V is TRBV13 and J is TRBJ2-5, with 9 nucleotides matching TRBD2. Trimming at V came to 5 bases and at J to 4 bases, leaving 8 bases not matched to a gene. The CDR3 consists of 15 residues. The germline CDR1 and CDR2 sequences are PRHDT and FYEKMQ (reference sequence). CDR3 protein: CASSLSGGGGETQYF. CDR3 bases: TGTGCCAGCAGCCTTAGCGGGGGCGGGGGAGAGACCCAGTACTTC.

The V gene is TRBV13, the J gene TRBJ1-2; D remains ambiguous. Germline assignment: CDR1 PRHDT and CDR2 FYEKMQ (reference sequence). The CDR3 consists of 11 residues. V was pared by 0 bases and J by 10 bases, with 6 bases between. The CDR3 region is CASSLGVDYTF. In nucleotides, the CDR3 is TGTGCCAGCAGCTTAGGTGTGGACTACACCTTC. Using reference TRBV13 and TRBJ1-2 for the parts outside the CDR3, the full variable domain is AAGVIQSPRHLIKEKRETATLKCYPIPRHDTVYWYQQGPGQDPQFLISFYEKMQSDKGSIPDRFSAQQFSDYHSELNMSSLELGDSALYFCASSLGVDYTFGSGTRLTVV.

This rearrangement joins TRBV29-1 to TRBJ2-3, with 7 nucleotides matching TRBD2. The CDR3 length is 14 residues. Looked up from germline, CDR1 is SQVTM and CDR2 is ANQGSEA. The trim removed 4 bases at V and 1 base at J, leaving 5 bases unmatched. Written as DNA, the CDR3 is TGCAGCGTTGTTGCGGGAGTTCGCACAGATACGCAGTATTTT. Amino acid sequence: CSVVAGVRTDTQYF.

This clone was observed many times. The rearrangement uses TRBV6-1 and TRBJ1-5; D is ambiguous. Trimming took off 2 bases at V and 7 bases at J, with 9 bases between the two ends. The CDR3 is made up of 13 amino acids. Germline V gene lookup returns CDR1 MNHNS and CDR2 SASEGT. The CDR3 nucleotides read TGTGCCAGCAGTGAATCCGAGTCCCAGCCCCAGCATTTT. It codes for CASSESESQPQHF.

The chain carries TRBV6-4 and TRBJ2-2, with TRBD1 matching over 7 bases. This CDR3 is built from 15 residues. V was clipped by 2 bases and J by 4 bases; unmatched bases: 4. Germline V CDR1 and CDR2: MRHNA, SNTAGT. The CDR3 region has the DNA TGTGCCAGCAGTGACCACAGGGGTTCCACCGGGGAGCTGTTTTTT. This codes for CASSDHRGSTGELFF.

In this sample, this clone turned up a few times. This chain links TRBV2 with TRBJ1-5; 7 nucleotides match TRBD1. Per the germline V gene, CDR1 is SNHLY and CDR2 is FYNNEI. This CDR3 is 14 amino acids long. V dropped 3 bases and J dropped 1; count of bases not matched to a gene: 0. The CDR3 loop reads CASSDRGSNQPQHF. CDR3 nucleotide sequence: TGTGCCAGCAGTGACAGGGGGAGCAATCAGCCCCAGCATTTT. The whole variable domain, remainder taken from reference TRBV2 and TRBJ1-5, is EPEVTQTPSHQVTQMGQEVILRCVPISNHLYFYWYRQILGQKVEFLVSFYNNEISEKSEIFDDQFSVERPDGSNFTLKIRSTKLEDSAMYFCASSDRGSNQPQHFGDGTRLSIL.

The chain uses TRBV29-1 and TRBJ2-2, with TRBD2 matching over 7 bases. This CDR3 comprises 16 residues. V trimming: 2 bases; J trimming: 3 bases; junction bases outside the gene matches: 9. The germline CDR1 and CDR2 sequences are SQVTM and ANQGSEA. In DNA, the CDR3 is TGCAGCGTTGAACCCACGGGGGGTCGGTACACCGGGGAGCTGTTTTTT. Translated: CSVEPTGGRYTGELFF.

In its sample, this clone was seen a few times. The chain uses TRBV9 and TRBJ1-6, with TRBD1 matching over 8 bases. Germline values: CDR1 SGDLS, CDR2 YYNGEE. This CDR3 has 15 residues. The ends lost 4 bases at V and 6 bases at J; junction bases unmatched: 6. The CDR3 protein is CASSYRTGINSPLHF. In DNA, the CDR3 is TGTGCCAGCAGCTACCGGACAGGGATTAATTCACCCCTCCACTTT.

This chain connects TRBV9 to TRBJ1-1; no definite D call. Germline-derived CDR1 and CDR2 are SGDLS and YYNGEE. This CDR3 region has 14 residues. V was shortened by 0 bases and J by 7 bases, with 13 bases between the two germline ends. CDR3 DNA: TGTGCCAGCAGCGTAGGAACTCCTGCCCTTGAAGCTTTCTTT. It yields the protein CASSVGTPALEAFF.

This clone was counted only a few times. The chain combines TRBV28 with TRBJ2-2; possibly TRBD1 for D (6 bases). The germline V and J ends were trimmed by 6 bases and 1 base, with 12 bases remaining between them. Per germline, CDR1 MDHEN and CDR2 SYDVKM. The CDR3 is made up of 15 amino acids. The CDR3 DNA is TGTGCCAGCAGCCCCCCCAGGGGGAACACCGGGGAGCTGTTTTTT. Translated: CASSPPRGNTGELFF.

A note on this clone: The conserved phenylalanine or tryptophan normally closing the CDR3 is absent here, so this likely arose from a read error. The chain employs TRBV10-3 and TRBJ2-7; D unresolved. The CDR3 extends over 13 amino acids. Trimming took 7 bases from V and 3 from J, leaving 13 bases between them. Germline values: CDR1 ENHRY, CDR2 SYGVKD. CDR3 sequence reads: CAITAETYYEQYL. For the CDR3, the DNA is TGTGCCATCACGGCAGAGACCTACTACGAGCAGTACCTC.

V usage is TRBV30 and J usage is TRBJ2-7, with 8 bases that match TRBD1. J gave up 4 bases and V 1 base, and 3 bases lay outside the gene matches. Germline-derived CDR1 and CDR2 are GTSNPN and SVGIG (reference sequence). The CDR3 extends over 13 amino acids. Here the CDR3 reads CAWSAGGGYEQYF. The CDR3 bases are TGTGCCTGGAGTGCAGGGGGCGGGTACGAGCAGTACTTC.

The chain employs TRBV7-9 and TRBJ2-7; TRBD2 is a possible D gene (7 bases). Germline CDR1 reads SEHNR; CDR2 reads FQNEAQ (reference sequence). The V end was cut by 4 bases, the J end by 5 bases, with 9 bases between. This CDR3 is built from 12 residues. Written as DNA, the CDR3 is TGTGCCAGCAGCTGGGAGGGGGACGAGCAGTACTTC. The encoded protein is CASSWEGDEQYF.

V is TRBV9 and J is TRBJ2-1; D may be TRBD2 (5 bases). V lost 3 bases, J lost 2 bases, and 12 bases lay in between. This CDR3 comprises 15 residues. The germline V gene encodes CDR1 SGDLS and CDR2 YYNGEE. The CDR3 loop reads CASSEGAVPYNEQFF. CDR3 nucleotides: TGTGCCAGCAGCGAGGGAGCTGTTCCCTACAATGAGCAGTTCTTC.

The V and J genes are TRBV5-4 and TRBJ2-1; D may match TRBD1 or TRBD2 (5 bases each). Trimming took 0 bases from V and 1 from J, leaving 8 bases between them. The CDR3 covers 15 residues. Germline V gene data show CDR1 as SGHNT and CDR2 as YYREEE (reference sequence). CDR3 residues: CASSLAGSSYNEQFF. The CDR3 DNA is TGTGCCAGCAGCTTGGCAGGGAGTTCCTACAATGAGCAGTTCTTC.

The CDR3 sequence is CASSEPGQGGPYEQYF. As DNA, the CDR3 is TGTGCCAGCTCAGAACCGGGACAGGGTGGCCCCTACGAGCAGTACTTC. J is TRBJ2-7 and V is TRBV18, with 9 bases aligning to TRBD1. Germline CDR1 is KGHSH and CDR2 is LQKENI. V was clipped by 5 bases and J by 2 bases; unmatched bases: 10. This CDR3 is built from 16 residues.

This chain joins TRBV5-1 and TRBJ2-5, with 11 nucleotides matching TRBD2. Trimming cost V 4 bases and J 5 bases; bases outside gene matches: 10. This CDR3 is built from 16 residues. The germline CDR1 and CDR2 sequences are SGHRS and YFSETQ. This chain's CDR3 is CASSDPLAGVVETQYF. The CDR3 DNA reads TGCGCCAGCAGCGATCCACTAGCGGGAGTTGTGGAGACCCAGTACTTC.

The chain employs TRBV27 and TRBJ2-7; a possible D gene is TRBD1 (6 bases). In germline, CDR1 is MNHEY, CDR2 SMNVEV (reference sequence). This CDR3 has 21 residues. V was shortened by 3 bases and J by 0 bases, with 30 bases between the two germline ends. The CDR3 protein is CASSFRSTRGPVQGYSYEQYF. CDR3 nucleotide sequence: TGTGCCAGCAGTTTCCGTTCAACAAGGGGCCCTGTACAGGGCTACTCCTACGAGCAGTACTTC.